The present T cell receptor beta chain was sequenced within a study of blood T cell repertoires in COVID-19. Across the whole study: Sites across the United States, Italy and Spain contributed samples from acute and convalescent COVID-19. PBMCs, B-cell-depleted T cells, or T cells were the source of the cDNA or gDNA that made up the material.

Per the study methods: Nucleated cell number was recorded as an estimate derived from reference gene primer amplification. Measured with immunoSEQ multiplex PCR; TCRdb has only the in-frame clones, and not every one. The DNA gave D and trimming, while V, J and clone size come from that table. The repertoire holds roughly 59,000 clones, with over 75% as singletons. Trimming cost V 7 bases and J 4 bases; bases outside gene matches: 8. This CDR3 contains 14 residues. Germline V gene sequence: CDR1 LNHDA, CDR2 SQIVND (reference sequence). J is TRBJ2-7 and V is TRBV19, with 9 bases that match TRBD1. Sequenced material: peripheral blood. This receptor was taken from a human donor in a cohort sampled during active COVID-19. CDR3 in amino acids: CASTSGQGGYEQYF. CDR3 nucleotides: TGTGCCAGTACCTCGGGACAGGGAGGTTACGAGCAGTACTTC.